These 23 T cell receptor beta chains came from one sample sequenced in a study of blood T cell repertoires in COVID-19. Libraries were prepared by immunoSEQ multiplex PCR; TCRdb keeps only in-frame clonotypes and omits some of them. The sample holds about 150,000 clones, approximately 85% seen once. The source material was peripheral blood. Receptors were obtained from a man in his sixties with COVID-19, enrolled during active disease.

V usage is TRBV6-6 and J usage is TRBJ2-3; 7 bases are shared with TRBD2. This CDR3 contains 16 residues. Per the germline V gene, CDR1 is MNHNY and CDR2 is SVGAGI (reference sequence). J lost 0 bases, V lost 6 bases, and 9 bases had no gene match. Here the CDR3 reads CASRTTGTTSTDTQYF. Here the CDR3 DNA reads TGTGCCAGCAGGACAACCGGGACTACGAGCACAGATACGCAGTATTTT.

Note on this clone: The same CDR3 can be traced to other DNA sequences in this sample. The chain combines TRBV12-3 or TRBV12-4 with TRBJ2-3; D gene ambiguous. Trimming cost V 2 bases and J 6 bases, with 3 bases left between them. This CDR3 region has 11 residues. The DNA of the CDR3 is TGTGCCAGCAGTTTACTCGATACGCAGTATTTT. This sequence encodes CASSLLDTQYF.

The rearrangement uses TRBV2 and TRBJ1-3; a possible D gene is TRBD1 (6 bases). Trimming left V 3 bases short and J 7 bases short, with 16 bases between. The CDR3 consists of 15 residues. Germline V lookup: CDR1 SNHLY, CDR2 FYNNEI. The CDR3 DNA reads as TGTGCCAGCAGTGAGTCTCCCGGGACAATCAACACCATATATTTT. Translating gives CASSESPGTINTIYF.

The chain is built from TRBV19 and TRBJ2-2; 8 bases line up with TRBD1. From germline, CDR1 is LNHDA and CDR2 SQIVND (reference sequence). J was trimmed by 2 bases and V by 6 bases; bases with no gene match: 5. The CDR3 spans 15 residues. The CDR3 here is CASRMDRVNTGELFF. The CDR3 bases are TGTGCCAGTAGGATGGACAGGGTTAACACCGGGGAGCTGTTTTTT.

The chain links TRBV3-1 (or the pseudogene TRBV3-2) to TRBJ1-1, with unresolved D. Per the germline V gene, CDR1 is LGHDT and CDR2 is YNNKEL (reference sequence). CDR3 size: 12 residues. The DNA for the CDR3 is TGTGCGATTAGAGGCATGAACACTGAAGCTTTCTTT. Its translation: CAIRGMNTEAFF.

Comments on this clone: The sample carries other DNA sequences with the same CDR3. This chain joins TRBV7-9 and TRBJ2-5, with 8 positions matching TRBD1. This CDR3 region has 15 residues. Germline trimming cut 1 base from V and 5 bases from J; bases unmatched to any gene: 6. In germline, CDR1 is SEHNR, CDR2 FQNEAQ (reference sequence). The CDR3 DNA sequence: TGTGCCAGCAGCTTAGGAGGCACAGGGGGTGAGACCCAGTACTTC. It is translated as CASSLGGTGGETQYF.

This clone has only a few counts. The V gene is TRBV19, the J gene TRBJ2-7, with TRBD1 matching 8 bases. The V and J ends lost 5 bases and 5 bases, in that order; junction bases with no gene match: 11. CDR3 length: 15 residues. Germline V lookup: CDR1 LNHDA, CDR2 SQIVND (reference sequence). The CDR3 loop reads CASSPWAGGINEQYF. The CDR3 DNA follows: TGTGCCAGTAGTCCCTGGGCAGGGGGCATCAACGAGCAGTACTTC. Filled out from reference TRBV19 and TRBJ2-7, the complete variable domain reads DGGITQSPKYLFRKEGQNVTLSCEQNLNHDAMYWYRQDPGQGLRLIYYSQIVNDFQKGDIAEGYSVSREKKESFPLTVTSAQKNPTAFYLCASSPWAGGINEQYFGPGTRLTVT.

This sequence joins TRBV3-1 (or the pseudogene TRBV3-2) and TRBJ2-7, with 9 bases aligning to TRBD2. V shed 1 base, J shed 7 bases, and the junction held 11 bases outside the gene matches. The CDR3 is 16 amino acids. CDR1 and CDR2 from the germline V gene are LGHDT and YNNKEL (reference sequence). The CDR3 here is CASSQGISGGLREQYF. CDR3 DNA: TGTGCCAGCAGCCAAGGAATTAGCGGGGGCCTAAGGGAGCAGTACTTC.

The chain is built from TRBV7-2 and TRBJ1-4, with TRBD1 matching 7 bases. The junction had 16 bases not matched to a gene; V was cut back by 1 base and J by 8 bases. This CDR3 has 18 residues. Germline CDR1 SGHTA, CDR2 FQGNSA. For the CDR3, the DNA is TGTGCCAGCAGCTTAGTAGGCAGGGGGGAGGTGGAGAGGGAAAAACTGTTTTTT. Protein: CASSLVGRGEVEREKLFF.

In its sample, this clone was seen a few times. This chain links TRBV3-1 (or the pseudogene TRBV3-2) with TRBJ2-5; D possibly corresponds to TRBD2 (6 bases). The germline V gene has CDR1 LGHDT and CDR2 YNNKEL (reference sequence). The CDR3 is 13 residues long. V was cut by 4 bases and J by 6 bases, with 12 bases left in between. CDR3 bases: TGTGCCAGCAGCCCCGTGGAGGGAAAGACCCAGTACTTC. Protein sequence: CASSPVEGKTQYF.

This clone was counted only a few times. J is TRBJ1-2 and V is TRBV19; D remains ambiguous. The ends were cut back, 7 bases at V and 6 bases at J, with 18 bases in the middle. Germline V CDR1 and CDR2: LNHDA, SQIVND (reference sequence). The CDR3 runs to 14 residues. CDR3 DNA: TGTGCCAGTAAAAACGAGCGCGTCGACCATGGCTACACCTTC. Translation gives CASKNERVDHGYTF.

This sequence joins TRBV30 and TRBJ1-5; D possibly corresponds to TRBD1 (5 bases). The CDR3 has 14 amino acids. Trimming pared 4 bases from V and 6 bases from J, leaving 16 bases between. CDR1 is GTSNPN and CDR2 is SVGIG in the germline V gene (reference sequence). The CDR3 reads CAWTEGMGSQPQHF. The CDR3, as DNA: TGTGCCTGGACGGAGGGGATGGGGAGTCAGCCCCAGCATTTT.

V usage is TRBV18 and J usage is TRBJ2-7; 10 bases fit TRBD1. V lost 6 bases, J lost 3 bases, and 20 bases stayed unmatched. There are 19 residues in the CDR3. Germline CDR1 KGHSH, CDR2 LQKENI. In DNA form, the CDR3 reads TGTGCCAGCTCGGGGGACAGGGGAACATCCATCATGGGCTACTACGAGCAGTACTTC. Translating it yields CASSGDRGTSIMGYYEQYF.

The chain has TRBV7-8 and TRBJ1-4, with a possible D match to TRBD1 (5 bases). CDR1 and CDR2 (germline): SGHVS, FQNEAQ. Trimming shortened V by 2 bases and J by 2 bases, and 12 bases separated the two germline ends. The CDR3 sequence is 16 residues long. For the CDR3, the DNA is TGTGCCAGCAGCTTAAATAGTGGGGGGACTAATGAAAAACTGTTTTTT. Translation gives CASSLNSGGTNEKLFF.

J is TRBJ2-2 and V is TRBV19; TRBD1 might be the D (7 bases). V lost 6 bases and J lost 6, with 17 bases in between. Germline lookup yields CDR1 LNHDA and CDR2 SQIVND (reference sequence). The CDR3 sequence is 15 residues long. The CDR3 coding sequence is TGTGCCAGTAGGAGGACAGGAGGGTACGCCGGGGAGCTGTTTTTT. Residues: CASRRTGGYAGELFF.

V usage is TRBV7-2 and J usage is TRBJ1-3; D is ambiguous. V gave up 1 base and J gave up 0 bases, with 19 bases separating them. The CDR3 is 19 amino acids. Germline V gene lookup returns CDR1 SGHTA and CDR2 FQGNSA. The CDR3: CASSLEHLKTVDSGNTIYF. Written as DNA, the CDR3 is TGTGCCAGCAGCTTAGAACACCTAAAGACTGTGGACTCTGGAAACACCATATATTTT.

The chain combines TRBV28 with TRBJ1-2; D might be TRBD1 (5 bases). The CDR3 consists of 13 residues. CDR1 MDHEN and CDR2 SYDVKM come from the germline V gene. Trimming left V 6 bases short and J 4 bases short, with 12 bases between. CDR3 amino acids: CASRRGTFYGYTF. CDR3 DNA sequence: TGTGCCAGCAGGAGAGGGACTTTCTATGGCTACACCTTC.

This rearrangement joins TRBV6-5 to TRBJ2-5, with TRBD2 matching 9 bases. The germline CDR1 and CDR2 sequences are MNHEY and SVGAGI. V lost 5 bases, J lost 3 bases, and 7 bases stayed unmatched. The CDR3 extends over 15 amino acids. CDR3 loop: CASSPYSGGEETQYF. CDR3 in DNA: TGTGCCAGCAGTCCCTATAGCGGGGGAGAAGAGACCCAGTACTTC.

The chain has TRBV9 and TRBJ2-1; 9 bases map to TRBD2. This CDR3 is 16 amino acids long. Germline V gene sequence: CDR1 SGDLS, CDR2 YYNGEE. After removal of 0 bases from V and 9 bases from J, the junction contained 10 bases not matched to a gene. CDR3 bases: TGTGCCAGCAGCGTAGCCCCTAGCGGGATCCCCAGTGAGCAGTTCTTC. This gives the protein CASSVAPSGIPSEQFF.

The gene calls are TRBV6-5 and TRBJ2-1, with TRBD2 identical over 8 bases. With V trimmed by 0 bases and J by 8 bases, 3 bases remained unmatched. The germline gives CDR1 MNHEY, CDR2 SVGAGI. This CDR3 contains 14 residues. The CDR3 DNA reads TGTGCCAGCAGTTACTCTCGGGGGGGGCATGAGCAGTTCTTC. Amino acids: CASSYSRGGHEQFF.

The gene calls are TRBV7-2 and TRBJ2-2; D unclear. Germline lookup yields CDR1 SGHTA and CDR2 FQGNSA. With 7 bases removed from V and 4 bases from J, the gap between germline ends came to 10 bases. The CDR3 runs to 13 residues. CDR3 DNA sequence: TGTGCCAGCAACTCATTGGTCACCGGGGAGCTGTTTTTT. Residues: CASNSLVTGELFF.

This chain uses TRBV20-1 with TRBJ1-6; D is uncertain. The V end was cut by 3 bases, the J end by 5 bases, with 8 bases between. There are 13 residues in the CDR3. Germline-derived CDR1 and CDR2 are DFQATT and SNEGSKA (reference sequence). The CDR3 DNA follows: TGCAGTGCTAGTGCACCAGATAATTCACCCCTCCACTTT. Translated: CSASAPDNSPLHF.

The DNA for the CDR3 is TGCGCCAGCAGCTTGTTGCAGGGTCAAGAGACCCAGTACTTC. Its translation: CASSLLQGQETQYF. J is TRBJ2-5 and V is TRBV5-1, with D possibly being TRBD1 (5 bases). V was clipped by 1 base and J by 2 bases, with 9 bases between them. Germline V CDR1 and CDR2: SGHRS, YFSETQ. The CDR3 is 14 residues long.